Shown below are 13 T cell receptor beta chains from a single sample sequenced in a study of blood T cell repertoires in COVID-19 (dated by TCRdb to about 2020). Libraries came from the immunoSEQ multiplex PCR assay. In its TCRdb copy, this immuneACCESS table keeps in-frame sequences only and misses some clones. Where compared with another copy, unresolved V genes explain less than half of these, and the others have no known cause. For this sample the table gives some 120,000 clones, of which roughly nine tenths were detected only once. The top ten constitute roughly 3.7% of the sample. The source material was peripheral blood. All receptors come from a man aged 45-65 years with active COVID-19.

V and J are TRBV19 and TRBJ1-3, with TRBD1 matching 7 bases. The V segment lost 5 bases and the J segment 4 bases; nucleotides outside the gene matches: 11. This CDR3 is built from 16 residues. In germline, CDR1 is LNHDA, CDR2 SQIVND (reference sequence). The CDR3 protein is CASSPTDTGQGNTIYF. The CDR3 coding sequence is TGTGCCAGTAGTCCTACAGACACGGGACAGGGAAACACCATATATTTT.

V usage is TRBV19 and J usage is TRBJ2-5; the D gene is possibly TRBD1 (6 bases). The CDR3 consists of 14 residues. Germline CDR1 and CDR2: LNHDA and SQIVND (reference sequence). With 6 bases removed from V and 5 bases from J, the gap between germline ends came to 16 bases. CDR3 residues: CASRKQGFYETQYF. The CDR3 DNA reads TGTGCCAGTAGAAAACAGGGCTTCTACGAGACCCAGTACTTC.

The chain joins TRBV10-1 to TRBJ2-3; perhaps TRBD1 as D (5 bases). The CDR3 is made up of 14 amino acids. Trimming took 4 bases from V and 0 from J, leaving 8 bases between them. Germline CDR1 WNHNN, CDR2 SYGVQD (reference sequence). The CDR3, as DNA: TGCGCCAGCAGTGGGGCAGGGAGCACAGATACGCAGTATTTT. Its protein product is CASSGAGSTDTQYF.

The V gene is TRBV30, the J gene TRBJ2-1; 11 nucleotides align to TRBD2. The CDR3 covers 14 residues. With 3 bases clipped from V and 9 bases from J, the junction kept 7 bases outside the gene matches. CDR1 and CDR2 from the germline V gene are GTSNPN and SVGIG (reference sequence). The CDR3 bases are TGTGCCTGGAGGAGTAGCGGGAGGGGCACTGAGCAGTTCTTC. Protein sequence: CAWRSSGRGTEQFF.

The V call is TRBV6-1, the J call TRBJ2-7, with TRBD1 identical over 8 bases. V was clipped by 2 bases and J by 0 bases; unmatched bases: 0. The germline CDR1 and CDR2 sequences are MNHNS and SASEGT. The CDR3 sequence is 14 residues long. The CDR3 nucleotides are TGTGCCAGCAGTGAACAGGGGGCCTCCTACGAGCAGTACTTC. Translation: CASSEQGASYEQYF.

The chain employs TRBV11-2 and TRBJ2-1, with TRBD2 as a possible D gene (5 bases). There are 12 residues in the CDR3. V was cut by 2 bases and J by 9 bases, with 8 bases left in between. The germline V gene has CDR1 SGHAT and CDR2 FQNNGV. The CDR3 DNA reads as TGTGCCAGCAGCTTAAGCGGAGGTGAGCAGTTCTTC. Residues: CASSLSGGEQFF.

The chain employs TRBV28 and TRBJ2-3, with 7 bases that match TRBD1. Germline CDR1 MDHEN, CDR2 SYDVKM. The CDR3 has 14 residues. Trimming removed 4 bases from V and 7 bases from J; junction bases left unmatched: 8. CDR3: CASSSSGQWYTQYF. The CDR3 DNA is TGTGCCAGCAGTTCCTCGGGACAGTGGTATACGCAGTATTTT.

This clone occurred once. The rearrangement links TRBV11-3 to TRBJ1-1; TRBD1 aligns across 7 bases. Trimming at V came to 5 bases and at J to 4 bases, leaving 7 bases not matched to a gene. Germline V CDR1 and CDR2: SGHNT, YENEEA. This CDR3 region has 14 residues. In DNA, the CDR3 is TGTGCCAGCAGCCTACAGGGGCCAGGCACTGAAGCTTTCTTT. Translation gives CASSLQGPGTEAFF. Full variable domain (missing parts from reference TRBV11-3 and TRBJ1-1): EAGVVQSPRYKIIEKKQPVAFWCNPISGHNTLYWYLQNLGQGPELLIRYENEEAVDDSQLPKDRFSAERLKGVDSTLKIQPAELGDSAVYLCASSLQGPGTEAFFGQGTRLTVV.

The chain has TRBV9 and TRBJ2-2, with D unresolved. Germline CDR1 and CDR2: SGDLS and YYNGEE. This CDR3 comprises 14 residues. Trimming shortened V by 0 bases and J by 2 bases, and 5 bases separated the two germline ends. The chain's CDR3 is CASSVALNTGELFF. For the CDR3, the DNA is TGTGCCAGCAGCGTAGCTCTCAACACCGGGGAGCTGTTTTTT.

The V call is TRBV11-2, the J call TRBJ2-2; D is unresolved. Trimming pared 1 base from V and 5 bases from J, leaving 11 bases between. CDR3 length: 15 amino acids. Per the germline V gene, CDR1 is SGHAT and CDR2 is FQNNGV. In DNA, the CDR3 is TGTGCCAGCAGCTTAGTGGTTAGCAGTACCGGGGAGCTGTTTTTT. Its translation: CASSLVVSSTGELFF. Together with reference TRBV11-2 and TRBJ2-2, the CDR3 gives the full variable domain: EAGVAQSPRYKIIEKRQSVAFWCNPISGHATLYWYQQILGQGPKLLIQFQNNGVVDDSQLPKDRFSAERLKGVDSTLKIQPAKLEDSAVYLCASSLVVSSTGELFFGEGSRLTVL.

The rearrangement links TRBV5-6 to TRBJ2-5; maybe TRBD1 (6 bases). CDR3 length: 15 residues. From germline, CDR1 is SGHDT and CDR2 YYEEEE. The V end lost 7 bases, the J end lost 4 bases, and 20 bases lay between the germline ends. As DNA, the CDR3 is TGTGCCAGCGCGAGGACGGGCAGGGGACCAGAGACCCAGTACTTC. Encoded protein: CASARTGRGPETQYF.

The V and J genes are TRBV9 and TRBJ1-4, with D possibly being TRBD1 (5 bases). The CDR3 contains 16 residues. Trimming removed 5 bases at V and 3 bases at J, with 17 bases between. Per germline, CDR1 SGDLS and CDR2 YYNGEE. CDR3 protein: CASSAGRGVPNEKLFF. The CDR3 coding sequence is TGTGCCAGCAGTGCGGGAAGGGGTGTCCCTAATGAAAAACTGTTTTTT.

This chain links TRBV3-1 (or the pseudogene TRBV3-2) with TRBJ1-1, with TRBD1 matching over 8 bases. The germline V gene encodes CDR1 LGHDT and CDR2 YNNKEL (reference sequence). V trimming: 2 bases; J trimming: 4 bases; junction bases outside the gene matches: 12. This CDR3 contains 17 residues. CDR3 region: CASSQPDVRGRATEAFF. DNA for the CDR3: TGTGCCAGCAGCCAACCTGATGTCAGGGGGCGCGCCACTGAAGCTTTCTTT.